The sample holds many counts of the clone carrying this T cell receptor beta chain. The germline CDR1 and CDR2 sequences are MDHEN and SYDVKM. CDR3 length: 16 amino acids. Trimming took 5 bases from V and 1 from J; bases not matched to a gene: 10. TCRdb reprocessed the 5' RACE reads with MiXCR, giving one entry per CDR3 protein. Among 140,000 to 150,000 distinct CDR3 sequences, around 3.4% were seen once, and the ten largest hold roughly 8%. These data are taken from a study of identical twins. Sequenced material: memory T cells sorted from blood. This TCR was recovered from a man younger than 30 in good health. This sequence joins TRBV28 and TRBJ2-7; 8 nucleotides line up with TRBD2. The DNA of the CDR3 is TGTGCCAGCAGTCCCTCCCTGAGCGGGAGTTCCTACGAGCAGTACTTC. Protein: CASSPSLSGSSYEQYF.